This T cell receptor (beta chain) was sequenced for a study of radiotherapy plus CTLA-4 blockade in lung cancer. Trimming shortened V by 3 bases and J by 9 bases, and 24 bases separated the two germline ends. This CDR3 comprises 18 residues. CDR1 and CDR2 (germline): LNHDA, SQIVND (reference sequence). Clones were read by immunoSEQ multiplex PCR, and TCRdb kept only the in-frame ones, dropping some. The data contain some 71,000 clones, approximately 76% of them singletons. The chain uses TRBV19 and TRBJ1-6; D is perhaps TRBD1 (5 bases). This receptor was identified in a human donor with non-small cell lung cancer whose response to radiotherapy plus ipilimumab could not be evaluated. Some clones in this sample may be carry-over from other donors' samples. Sequenced material: peripheral blood, taken from a patient treated with radiotherapy plus ipilimumab. CDR3 loop: CASSMRTSSLYSPSPLHF. The CDR3 nucleotides read TGTGCCAGTAGTATGCGGACATCCAGCCTCTATTCCCCTTCACCCCTCCACTTT.